This is a list of T cell receptor beta chains from one sample in a study of T cells in Graves' hyperthyroidism and ophthalmopathy. TCRdb fed the multiplex PCR reads into MiXCR, producing one record per CDR3 protein. The data contain 350,000 or so distinct CDR3 sequences, over 15% of them singletons. Input material: blood. The receptors shown here come from a woman between 40 and 50 years old with Graves' ophthalmopathy. Both conserved end residues are part of each CDR3. Fields, in order: D gene, V gene, clone size, J gene, CDR3 protein, CDR3 DNA. A D gene is named only where the DNA matches it firmly. For some rows the clone size is stated as once, few or many, or as a class when expanded; others skip it.

-	TRBV5-1	many	TRBJ2-7	CASRSSLNQGYEQYF	TGCGCCAGCAGATCTAGCCTAAACCAGGGTTACGAGCAGTACTTC
TRBD1	TRBV15	many	TRBJ2-7	CATSRFTGGGEQYF	TGTGCCACCAGCAGATTTACAGGGGGCGGCGAGCAGTACTTC
TRBD2	TRBV12-3/TRBV12-4	many	TRBJ2-5	CASSLGSGKAKTQYF	TGTGCCAGCAGTTTGGGTAGCGGGAAGGCCAAGACCCAGTACTTC
TRBD1	TRBV4-1	-	TRBJ2-5	CASSPRTGGLQETQYF	TGCGCCAGCAGCCCGCGGACAGGGGGACTCCAAGAGACCCAGTACTTC
TRBD2	TRBV6-2/TRBV6-3	-	TRBJ2-7	CAVMTSGGYEQYF	TGTGCCGTTATGACTAGCGGGGGCTACGAGCAGTACTTC
TRBD1	TRBV5-1	few	TRBJ2-5	CASSWGQGKTQYF	TGCGCCAGCAGCTGGGGACAGGGAAAGACCCAGTACTTC
-	TRBV27	many	TRBJ1-5	CASSFADSNQPQHF	TGTGCCAGCAGTTTCGCAGATAGCAATCAGCCCCAGCATTTT
TRBD1	TRBV6-1	many	TRBJ1-1	CASSEGKTGVGTEAFF	TGTGCCAGCAGTGAGGGGAAAACAGGGGTCGGCACTGAAGCTTTCTTT
-	TRBV5-1	many	TRBJ1-1	CASSLYRMNTEAFF	TGCGCCAGCAGCTTGTACAGGATGAACACTGAAGCTTTCTTT
TRBD2	TRBV28	-	TRBJ2-5	CASSRPAGVRTQYF	TGTGCCAGCAGCCGCCCAGCGGGAGTCCGAACCCAGTACTTC
-	TRBV6-1	many	TRBJ1-1	CASSEVVGIATEAFF	TGTGCCAGCAGTGAAGTGGTAGGGATCGCCACTGAAGCTTTCTTT
-	TRBV20-1	-	TRBJ2-4	CSARDAGTQLQYF	TGCAGTGCTAGAGATGCCGGGACCCAGCTTCAGTACTTC
TRBD2	TRBV27	-	TRBJ2-7	CASRPGLAGRDEQYF	TGTGCCAGCAGGCCAGGACTAGCGGGAAGGGACGAGCAGTACTTC
TRBD2	TRBV12-3/TRBV12-4	-	TRBJ2-7	CASSWTSGRGEQYF	TGTGCCAGCAGTTGGACTAGCGGGAGAGGCGAGCAGTACTTC
TRBD2	TRBV5-1	many	TRBJ2-7	CASSLRASGSRGYEQYF	TGCGCCAGCAGCTTGCGGGCTAGCGGGAGTAGAGGGTACGAGCAGTACTTC
TRBD2	TRBV6-2/TRBV6-3	many	TRBJ2-7	CASSPASGSSYEQYF	TGTGCCAGCAGCCCAGCTAGCGGGAGCTCCTACGAGCAGTACTTC
TRBD1	TRBV6-2/TRBV6-3	many	TRBJ1-5	CASSSGGQGAMRQPQHF	TGTGCCAGCAGCTCGGGGGGACAGGGGGCGATGCGGCAGCCCCAGCATTTT
-	TRBV5-1	few	TRBJ2-2	CASMSDPGELFF	TGCGCCAGCATGAGCGATCCCGGGGAGCTGTTTTTT
-	TRBV29-1	few	TRBJ2-4	CSVEEVPKNIQYF	TGCAGCGTTGAAGAGGTCCCCAAAAACATTCAGTACTTC
-	TRBV20-1	many	TRBJ2-5	CSARDGGKETQYF	TGCAGTGCTAGAGATGGGGGTAAAGAGACCCAGTACTTC
-	TRBV28	many	TRBJ1-1	CASSSTSGVAFF	TGTGCCAGCAGTTCGACCTCAGGGGTCGCTTTCTTT
-	TRBV12-3/TRBV12-4	-	TRBJ1-5	CASKPANQPQHF	TGTGCCAGCAAACCCGCCAATCAGCCCCAGCATTTT
-	TRBV28	many	TRBJ2-7	CASSLNLNKSSYEQYF	TGTGCCAGCAGTTTGAACCTAAACAAGAGCTCCTACGAGCAGTACTTC
-	TRBV18	many	TRBJ2-5	CASSPGSGGSQETQYF	TGTGCCAGCTCACCCGGAAGCGGAGGATCCCAAGAGACCCAGTACTTC
TRBD1	TRBV28	many	TRBJ1-1	CASSSGQVDEAFF	TGTGCCAGCAGCTCGGGACAGGTAGATGAAGCTTTCTTT
-	TRBV7-8	few	TRBJ1-1	CASSLVGSNTEASF	TGTGCCAGCAGCTTAGTAGGCAGCAACACTGAAGCTTCCTTT
TRBD2	TRBV28	many	TRBJ2-7	CASSVGGSSSYEQYF	TGTGCCAGCAGTGTGGGGGGGTCGAGCTCCTACGAGCAGTACTTC
-	TRBV19	many	TRBJ2-7	CASSTQGGYEQYF	TGTGCCAGTAGTACCCAGGGAGGCTACGAGCAGTACTTC
TRBD2	TRBV30	many	TRBJ2-7	CAWPASGSQYEQYF	TGTGCCTGGCCCGCTAGCGGGAGTCAATACGAGCAGTACTTC
-	TRBV5-8	-	TRBJ2-7	CASSLFDYGQYF	TGTGCCAGCAGCTTGTTCGATTACGGGCAGTACTTC
-	TRBV20-1	many	TRBJ1-1	CSASYKFEAFF	TGCAGTGCTAGCTACAAGTTTGAAGCTTTCTTT
-	TRBV29-1	many	TRBJ2-7	CSVEERGARGQYF	TGCAGCGTTGAAGAAAGGGGGGCAAGGGGGCAGTACTTC
TRBD1	TRBV28	many	TRBJ2-7	CASSLEGGAAYEQYF	TGTGCCAGCAGTTTAGAAGGGGGCGCCGCCTACGAGCAGTACTTC
TRBD1	TRBV18	-	TRBJ1-1	CASSPVVLGQNTEAFF	TGTGCCAGCTCACCAGTCGTACTGGGACAGAATACTGAAGCTTTCTTT
TRBD2	TRBV7-9	many	TRBJ2-7	CASSSSGLAGGEQYF	TGTGCCAGCAGTAGCTCCGGACTAGCGGGAGGTGAGCAGTACTTC
-	TRBV6-2/TRBV6-3	many	TRBJ1-5	CASSFDRIYQPQHF	TGTGCCAGCAGTTTCGACAGGATATATCAGCCCCAGCATTTT
-	TRBV5-1	many	TRBJ1-5	CASSPSGEPSNQPQHF	TGCGCCAGCAGCCCCTCAGGGGAGCCTAGCAATCAGCCCCAGCATTTT
-	TRBV11-2	few	TRBJ2-6	CASSLRPGGAGANVLTF	TGTGCCAGCAGCTTACGACCGGGGGGCGCTGGGGCCAACGTCCTGACTTTC
-	TRBV29-1	many	TRBJ2-5	CSVLTGRETQYF	TGCAGCGTTCTGACAGGGAGGGAGACCCAGTACTTC
-	TRBV6-1	-	TRBJ1-2	CASQTGRKGGYTF	TGTGCCAGCCAAACGGGCAGAAAGGGTGGCTACACCTTC
-	TRBV28	few	TRBJ1-2	CASSNIGGYTF	TGTGCCAGCAGCAACATTGGTGGCTACACCTTC
TRBD2	TRBV18	many	TRBJ2-7	CASSPPTSGRGEQYF	TGTGCCAGCTCACCACCGACTAGCGGGAGGGGCGAGCAGTACTTC
-	TRBV11-2	many	TRBJ2-7	CASSLDLAAVNWQYF	TGTGCCAGCAGCTTAGATTTAGCGGCAGTGAATTGGCAGTACTTC
-	TRBV28	many	TRBJ1-5	CASSLAQGGDNQPQHF	TGTGCCAGCAGTTTAGCCCAGGGAGGGGACAATCAGCCCCAGCATTTT
TRBD1	TRBV18	many	TRBJ2-2	CASSPDGTVTGELFF	TGTGCCAGCTCACCTGACGGGACAGTCACCGGGGAGCTGTTTTTT
-	TRBV7-8	many	TRBJ1-5	CASSWGEKPQHF	TGTGCCAGCAGCTGGGGGGAAAAGCCCCAGCATTTT
-	TRBV6-2/TRBV6-3	-	TRBJ2-7	CASRVRGTYEQYF	TGTGCCAGCAGGGTTCGGGGGACCTACGAGCAGTACTTC
TRBD1	TRBV2	-	TRBJ1-5	CASKGQGMSNQPQHF	TGTGCCAGCAAGGGACAGGGAATGAGCAATCAGCCCCAGCATTTT
TRBD2	TRBV6-5	many	TRBJ2-3	CASRLTSGGSTDTQYF	TGTGCCAGCAGACTCACTAGCGGAGGGAGCACAGATACGCAGTATTTT
TRBD1	TRBV20-1	many	TRBJ2-7	CSARDRGSGYEQYF	TGCAGTGCTAGGGACAGGGGTTCCGGGTACGAGCAGTACTTC
-	TRBV9	many	TRBJ1-1	CASSPDGGDTEAFF	TGTGCCAGCAGCCCCGACGGGGGGGACACTGAAGCTTTCTTT
TRBD1	TRBV19	many	TRBJ2-7	CASSNRQGFLGEQYF	TGTGCCAGTAGTAACCGACAGGGTTTCCTCGGCGAGCAGTACTTC
TRBD1	TRBV12-3/TRBV12-4	-	TRBJ1-6	CASSLRGHNSPLHF	TGTGCCAGCAGTTTAAGGGGGCATAATTCACCCCTCCACTTT
-	TRBV19	-	TRBJ2-7	CASSMGGSEQYF	TGTGCCAGTAGTATGGGAGGATCCGAGCAGTACTTC
-	TRBV28	many	TRBJ1-1	CASSFGAGRETEAFF	TGTGCCAGCAGTTTCGGGGCAGGAAGGGAAACTGAAGCTTTCTTT